The subject of this entry is one T cell receptor (beta chain). The antigen is not known. The data stem from a study of shared clonotypes between healthy human individuals. Study findings and constraints: Donor scarcity curtailed the genetic and exposure-history diversity represented herein.

Source study methods: Filtering differed for immunoSEQ, which gave only junction sequences without quality scores. Measured with immunoSEQ multiplex PCR; TCRdb has only the in-frame clones, and not every one. V, J and clone size are taken as reported in that table, and D and trimming were inferred from the DNA itself. The table records around 720,000 clones, 73% of them present only once. With V trimmed by 5 bases and J by 3 bases, 4 bases remained unmatched. The germline V gene has CDR1 MNHEY and CDR2 SVGAGI. The CDR3 runs 15 residues. This TCR derives from a woman in her 30s in good health. Sequenced sample: memory CD4+ T cells sorted from blood. Specified subset: CD45RA-negative fraction. The rearrangement joins TRBV6-5 to TRBJ1-5, with 10 bases aligning to TRBD1. The CDR3 spells CASSGTGVPNQPQHF. The CDR3 DNA is TGTGCCAGCAGTGGGACAGGGGTTCCCAATCAGCCCCAGCATTTT.